This passage covers 13 T cell receptor beta chains from one sample sequenced in a study of shared clonotypes between healthy human individuals. Using immunoSEQ multiplex PCR, the repertoire was profiled, and TCRdb retains in-frame clones only, with some absent. The table records about 690,000 clones, 90% of them present only once. The sequencing sample was made of memory CD8+ T cells from PBMCs. Specified subset: CD45RO+ cells pooled with CCR7-negative TemRA cells. These receptors all come from a man between 18 and 35 years old in good health. Some clones in this sample may be carry-over from other donors' samples.

This clone was seen a single time. In nucleotides, the CDR3 is TGTGCCAGCAGCCGGGAGAGCTCGAACACCGGGGAGCTGTTTTTT. This gives the protein CASSRESSNTGELFF. This chain connects TRBV11-3 to TRBJ2-2; TRBD2 is a possible D gene (6 bases). With 5 bases removed from V and 0 bases from J, the gap between germline ends came to 10 bases. This CDR3 has 15 amino acids. From germline, CDR1 is SGHNT and CDR2 YENEEA.

The chain has TRBV7-9 and TRBJ2-7; D is possibly TRBD1 (6 bases). The CDR3 consists of 14 residues. CDR1 and CDR2 (germline): SEHNR, FQNEAQ (reference sequence). V lost 0 bases and J lost 2, with 8 bases in between. CDR3 sequence: CASSLAQGPYEQYF. In DNA, the CDR3 is TGTGCCAGCAGCTTAGCACAGGGTCCCTACGAGCAGTACTTC.

The chain employs TRBV4-3 and TRBJ1-1, with no clear D. V lost 6 bases to trimming and J lost 2 bases, with 16 bases between them. The CDR3 runs 15 residues. Germline CDR1 and CDR2: LGHNA and YSLEER. CDR3 coding DNA: TGCGCCAGCAGGGGTTACCAGGCTGCTAACACTGAAGCTTTCTTT. Translating it yields CASRGYQAANTEAFF.

In its sample, this clone was seen a few times. Other DNA sequences in the sample encode the same CDR3. The chain links TRBV9 to TRBJ2-2; D not certain. The CDR3 spans 13 residues. Trimming removed 0 bases at V and 2 bases at J, with 2 bases between. Per germline, CDR1 SGDLS and CDR2 YYNGEE. CDR3 residues: CASSVGNTGELFF. The DNA of the CDR3 is TGTGCCAGCAGCGTAGGAAACACCGGGGAGCTGTTTTTT.

The V and J genes are TRBV10-2 and TRBJ2-2, with D tentatively TRBD1 (5 bases). V dropped 10 bases and J dropped 1 base, with 10 bases sitting between them. This CDR3 has 13 amino acids. Germline V CDR1 and CDR2: WSHSY, SAAADI. The CDR3 sequence: CATTDKNTGELFF. The DNA of the CDR3 is TGCGCCACGACGGACAAGAACACCGGGGAGCTGTTTTTT.

The chain combines TRBV7-9 with TRBJ1-2, with D uncertain. V was pared by 5 bases and J by 4 bases, with 23 bases between. Germline V CDR1 and CDR2: SEHNR, FQNEAQ (reference sequence). The CDR3 is 17 amino acids. The CDR3: CASSPPDLGLTFYGYTF. DNA for the CDR3: TGTGCCAGCAGCCCACCGGATTTAGGGCTTACCTTCTATGGCTACACCTTC.

This sequence joins TRBV28 and TRBJ2-5, with TRBD2 matching over 7 bases. V lost 8 bases to trimming and J lost 5 bases; unmatched junction nucleotides: 11. CDR1 MDHEN and CDR2 SYDVKM come from the germline V gene. The CDR3 covers 14 residues. CDR3 residues: CASRGRGSMETQYF. The CDR3 DNA reads TGTGCCAGCCGGGGGAGGGGATCCATGGAGACCCAGTACTTC.

The chain carries TRBV19 and TRBJ2-3; 9 bases line up with TRBD2. The CDR3 has 15 residues. CDR1 LNHDA and CDR2 SQIVND come from the germline V gene (reference sequence). J gave up 6 bases and V 3 bases, and 7 bases lay outside the gene matches. CDR3: CASSMGGTSFDTQYF. In DNA, the CDR3 is TGTGCCAGTAGTATGGGGGGGACTAGCTTTGATACGCAGTATTTT.

The rearrangement links TRBV28 to TRBJ2-1; 11 bases map to TRBD2. The CDR3 sequence is 18 residues long. The trim removed 5 bases at V and 2 bases at J, leaving 11 bases unmatched. The germline gives CDR1 MDHEN, CDR2 SYDVKM. CDR3 residues: CASSLSPGLADTYNEQFF. Here the CDR3 DNA reads TGTGCCAGCAGTCTATCGCCGGGACTAGCGGATACCTACAATGAGCAGTTCTTC.

This chain uses TRBV13 with TRBJ2-3; D is possibly TRBD2 (5 bases). CDR3 length: 16 residues. The V end lost 2 bases, the J end lost 1 base, and 13 bases lay between the germline ends. CDR1 is PRHDT, CDR2 FYEKMQ, per germline (reference sequence). CDR3 in DNA: TGTGCCAGCAGCTTAAGACATTCGAGGGGCACAGATACGCAGTATTTT. This codes for CASSLRHSRGTDTQYF.

CDR3 sequence reads: CASGPGRQETQYF. The CDR3 coding sequence is TGTGCCAGCGGGCCGGGTCGCCAAGAGACCCAGTACTTC. This chain joins TRBV9 and TRBJ2-5; D not resolved. Germline loops: CDR1 SGDLS, CDR2 YYNGEE. The CDR3 runs to 13 residues. Trimming removed 7 bases at V and 1 base at J, with 11 bases between. Together with reference TRBV9 and TRBJ2-5, the CDR3 gives the full variable domain: DSGVTQTPKHLITATGQRVTLRCSPRSGDLSVYWYQQSLDQGLQFLIQYYNGEERAKGNILERFSAQQFPDLHSELNLSSLELGDSALYFCASGPGRQETQYFGPGTRLLVL.

This clone was observed many times. V is TRBV6-1 and J is TRBJ2-7; TRBD1 matches at 10 bases. Germline lookup yields CDR1 MNHNS and CDR2 SASEGT. Trimming cost V 5 bases and J 3 bases; bases outside gene matches: 4. This CDR3 region has 14 residues. The CDR3 nucleotides are TGTGCCAGCAGTTGGGACAGGGGTAGCTACGAGCAGTACTTC. Its protein product is CASSWDRGSYEQYF.

This chain links TRBV25-1 with TRBJ1-4; TRBD1 matches 10 bases. In germline, CDR1 is MGHDK, CDR2 SYGVNS. J gave up 5 bases and V 3 bases, and 6 bases lay outside the gene matches. CDR3 length: 16 residues. CDR3 sequence: CASSEDGQGVNEKLFF. CDR3 bases: TGTGCCAGCAGTGAGGACGGACAGGGGGTCAATGAAAAACTGTTTTTT.